This record concerns one T cell receptor beta chain sequence. Antigen: not known. Alongside a J-beta primer mix, a sample-barcoded 5' primer served in a second PCR lasting about 7 to 11 cycles. TCRdb itself ran the 5' RACE reads through MiXCR, one entry per CDR3 protein. The data hold around 990,000 distinct CDR3 sequences, with roughly two fifths observed a single time. The data were taken from a study of blood T cells in healthy people across ages. Deletions cut 2 bases from V and 5 bases from J, with 12 bases between. Germline values: CDR1 MDHEN, CDR2 SYDVKM. This CDR3 region has 14 residues. Study conclusions and caveats: Since the PBMCs were unsorted, naive and antigen-experienced cells could not be conclusively compared.

All donors came from Russia, were Caucasian and healthy, and spanned ages about 6 to 90. Input material: blood. The receptor comes from a young man in good health. The chain combines TRBV28 with TRBJ1-1; TRBD1 is a possible D gene (5 bases). In DNA form, the CDR3 reads TGTGCCAGCAGTTTAAGGGCCGAGGGGACTGAAGCTTTCTTT. Its protein is CASSLRAEGTEAFF.